A selection of T cell receptor beta chains follows, all from one sample in a study of T-cell memory formation after mild COVID-19. TCRdb re-derived calls from the 5' RACE reads in MiXCR, one entry per CDR3 protein. Of a few hundred thousand distinct CDR3 sequences detected, 16% appear once; the ten largest clones hold roughly 21%. The sample was PBMCs or a T cell subset sorted from them (not recorded which). These receptors were obtained from a man aged 18 to 29 who had mild COVID-19 (a few samples of this study predate the infection). Cell type and time point are not known. CDR3s include the opening cysteine and the closing phenylalanine or tryptophan. Fields, in order: V gene, clone size, CDR3 length, D gene, J gene, CDR3 protein, CDR3 DNA. The D gene is left open where the match is weak. Rows give clone size only sometimes, using once, few, many, or a class for an expanded clone.

V: TRBV6-2/TRBV6-3; size: .; length: 16; D: TRBD2; J: TRBJ2-2; CDR3: CASSNFGLAGTGELFF; DNA: TGTGCCAGCAGTAACTTCGGACTAGCGGGGACCGGGGAGCTGTTTTTT
V: TRBV5-1; size: many; length: 11; D: .; J: TRBJ2-5; CDR3: CASSYQETQYF; DNA: TGCGCCAGCAGCTACCAAGAGACCCAGTACTTC
V: TRBV5-1; size: few; length: 13; D: TRBD1; J: TRBJ1-2; CDR3: CASSPGTGHGYTF; DNA: TGCGCCAGCAGCCCTGGGACAGGGCATGGCTACACCTTC
V: TRBV7-2; size: few; length: 13; D: .; J: TRBJ1-5; CDR3: CASSPDGGQPQHF; DNA: TGTGCCAGCAGCCCCGACGGGGGTCAGCCCCAGCATTTT
V: TRBV6-6; size: .; length: 17; D: .; J: TRBJ2-2; CDR3: CASTRAVGGHGPGELFF; DNA: TGTGCCAGCACCCGAGCGGTTGGGGGACACGGGCCCGGGGAGCTGTTTTTT
V: TRBV20-1; size: few; length: 15; D: TRBD2; J: TRBJ2-3; CDR3: CSATRTSGSTDTQYF; DNA: TGCAGTGCTACCAGGACTAGCGGGAGCACAGATACGCAGTATTTT
V: TRBV5-1; size: few; length: 16; D: .; J: TRBJ2-2; CDR3: CASSLGGRANTGELFF; DNA: TGCGCCAGCAGCTTGGGAGGCAGGGCCAACACCGGGGAGCTGTTTTTT
V: TRBV4-1; size: .; length: 15; D: .; J: TRBJ2-5; CDR3: CASSQESVGRETQYF; DNA: TGCGCCAGCAGCCAAGAGTCCGTCGGGCGAGAGACCCAGTACTTC
V: TRBV7-2; size: many; length: 14; D: .; J: TRBJ1-5; CDR3: CASSSRGWNQPQHF; DNA: TGTGCCAGCAGCTCCAGGGGATGGAATCAGCCCCAGCATTTT
V: TRBV20-1; size: .; length: 16; D: TRBD2; J: TRBJ2-1; CDR3: CSAREWSGGHGNEQFF; DNA: TGCAGTGCTAGAGAATGGAGCGGGGGCCACGGAAATGAGCAGTTCTTC
V: TRBV6-5; size: .; length: 13; D: TRBD1; J: TRBJ1-2; CDR3: CASIPDRRSGYTF; DNA: TGTGCCAGCATCCCGGACAGGAGGAGTGGCTACACCTTC
V: TRBV2; size: .; length: 13; D: .; J: TRBJ2-5; CDR3: CASSPGTPGTQYF; DNA: TGTGCCAGCAGCCCCGGTACGCCAGGGACCCAGTACTTC
V: TRBV5-1; size: .; length: 16; D: TRBD2; J: TRBJ2-3; CDR3: CASSLYPSGATDTQYF; DNA: TGCGCCAGCAGCTTGTATCCTAGCGGGGCCACAGATACGCAGTATTTT
V: TRBV27; size: .; length: 15; D: .; J: TRBJ2-4; CDR3: CASSFLDQAKNIQYF; DNA: TGTGCCAGCAGTTTTTTGGACCAAGCCAAAAACATTCAGTACTTC
V: TRBV5-1; size: many; length: 15; D: .; J: TRBJ2-1; CDR3: CASSLAAATYNEQFF; DNA: TGCGCCAGCAGCTTGGCCGCTGCCACCTACAATGAGCAGTTCTTC
V: TRBV20-1; size: .; length: 15; D: .; J: TRBJ1-5; CDR3: CSASRRDGNNQPQHF; DNA: TGCAGTGCTAGTCGTCGGGACGGTAACAATCAGCCCCAGCATTTT
V: TRBV19; size: few; length: 12; D: .; J: TRBJ1-2; CDR3: CASRPGDYGYTF; DNA: TGTGCCAGTAGACCAGGGGACTATGGCTACACCTTC
V: TRBV2; size: few; length: 14; D: .; J: TRBJ1-5; CDR3: CASSDIGMDQPQHF; DNA: TGTGCCAGCAGTGACATAGGGATGGATCAGCCCCAGCATTTT
V: TRBV4-3; size: .; length: 15; D: TRBD1; J: TRBJ1-1; CDR3: CASSQDTGTVRRAFF; DNA: TGCGCCAGCAGCCAAGACACCGGGACAGTAAGAAGAGCTTTCTTT
V: TRBV12-3/TRBV12-4; size: .; length: 12; D: .; J: TRBJ1-1; CDR3: CASSLRQGRAFF; DNA: TGTGCCAGCAGTTTACGCCAGGGGCGCGCTTTCTTT
V: TRBV5-1; size: many; length: 16; D: .; J: TRBJ2-3; CDR3: CASSAGTDSSTDTQYF; DNA: TGCGCCAGCAGCGCCGGGACGGATAGCAGCACAGATACGCAGTATTTT
V: TRBV6-5; size: .; length: 15; D: TRBD2; J: TRBJ2-1; CDR3: CASSKLAGGREEQFF; DNA: TGTGCCAGCAGTAAACTAGCGGGGGGAAGAGAGGAGCAGTTCTTC
V: TRBV7-9; size: many; length: 11; D: .; J: TRBJ2-7; CDR3: CASNRGYEQYF; DNA: TGTGCCAGCAATCGCGGGTACGAGCAGTACTTC
V: TRBV20-1; size: .; length: 13; D: .; J: TRBJ2-2; CDR3: CSARFRGLGELFF; DNA: TGCAGTGCTAGATTTCGGGGGCTCGGGGAGCTGTTTTTT
V: TRBV12-3/TRBV12-4; size: few; length: 14; D: TRBD2; J: TRBJ2-1; CDR3: CASRVAGSYNEQFF; DNA: TGTGCCAGCAGGGTAGCGGGGAGCTACAATGAGCAGTTCTTC
V: TRBV2; size: few; length: 11; D: .; J: TRBJ1-2; CDR3: CASGGGRGYTF; DNA: TGTGCCAGCGGGGGGGGGAGAGGCTACACCTTC
V: TRBV5-1; size: few; length: 14; D: TRBD1; J: TRBJ2-2; CDR3: CASSFDRDTGELFF; DNA: TGCGCCAGCAGCTTCGACAGGGATACCGGGGAGCTGTTTTTT
V: TRBV7-6; size: .; length: 13; D: .; J: TRBJ1-4; CDR3: CASSLGEVDPLFF; DNA: TGTGCCAGCAGCTTAGGCGAAGTTGACCCACTGTTTTTT
V: TRBV7-9; size: many; length: 12; D: .; J: TRBJ2-2; CDR3: CATTSGRGELFF; DNA: TGTGCCACCACGTCCGGAAGGGGGGAGCTGTTTTTT
V: TRBV3-1; size: .; length: 12; D: TRBD1; J: TRBJ1-1; CDR3: CASSQQGGEAFF; DNA: TGTGCCAGCAGCCAACAGGGGGGTGAAGCTTTCTTT
V: TRBV29-1; size: .; length: 13; D: .; J: TRBJ2-5; CDR3: CSASSPGAETQYF; DNA: TGCAGCGCCTCTTCGCCAGGGGCGGAGACCCAGTACTTC
V: TRBV6-2/TRBV6-3; size: few; length: 16; D: .; J: TRBJ2-2; CDR3: CASSYSRGANTGELFF; DNA: TGTGCCAGCAGTTACTCACGCGGGGCGAACACCGGGGAGCTGTTTTTT
V: TRBV2; size: .; length: 16; D: .; J: TRBJ1-5; CDR3: CASSDLGTYSNQPQHF; DNA: TGTGCCAGCAGTGATTTGGGGACTTATAGCAATCAGCCCCAGCATTTT
V: TRBV20-1; size: .; length: 15; D: TRBD2; J: TRBJ2-3; CDR3: CSASEGRGGTDTQYF; DNA: TGCAGTGCCTCAGAGGGTCGGGGGGGCACAGATACGCAGTATTTT
V: TRBV6-2/TRBV6-3; size: many; length: 15; D: .; J: TRBJ2-2; CDR3: CASTDALPNTGELFF; DNA: TGTGCCAGCACGGACGCCCTGCCGAACACCGGGGAGCTGTTTTTT
V: TRBV18; size: few; length: 15; D: .; J: TRBJ1-1; CDR3: CASSPGRVPNTEAFF; DNA: TGTGCCAGCTCACCCGGACGCGTTCCGAACACTGAAGCTTTCTTT
V: TRBV28; size: many; length: 16; D: .; J: TRBJ2-3; CDR3: CASSLIARARGDTQYF; DNA: TGTGCCAGCAGTTTAATAGCCCGAGCTAGGGGTGATACGCAGTATTTT
V: TRBV7-3; size: .; length: 15; D: .; J: TRBJ1-2; CDR3: CASSPDGGGNYGYTF; DNA: TGTGCCAGCAGCCCGGATGGAGGGGGAAACTATGGCTACACCTTC
V: TRBV7-6; size: few; length: 16; D: TRBD2; J: TRBJ2-3; CDR3: CASSTGLAGVQDTQYF; DNA: TGTGCCAGCAGCACGGGACTAGCGGGGGTCCAGGACACGCAGTATTTT
V: TRBV24-1; size: .; length: 13; D: .; J: TRBJ2-1; CDR3: CATSGTPRNEQFF; DNA: TGTGCCACCTCCGGGACCCCCCGCAATGAGCAGTTCTTC
V: TRBV6-2/TRBV6-3; size: .; length: 12; D: .; J: TRBJ1-1; CDR3: CATRRLTKRAFF; DNA: TGTGCCACCCGGCGACTCACCAAGAGGGCTTTCTTT
V: TRBV14; size: .; length: 14; D: .; J: TRBJ1-3; CDR3: CASSSAYSGNTIYF; DNA: TGTGCCAGCAGCTCAGCGTACTCTGGAAACACCATATATTTT